Below, one TCR beta chain is given with its context. The antigen is undetermined. The V gene end was trimmed by 7 bases and the J gene end by 4 bases; junction bases not matched to a gene: 10. Germline V CDR1 and CDR2: DFQATT, SNEGSKA (reference sequence). This CDR3 region has 14 residues. This sample is part of a study of blood T cells in healthy people across ages. Study-level findings and limits: With unsorted PBMCs, a conclusive comparison of naive versus antigen-experienced cells was not possible. With age, beta diversity per million T cells declined roughly linearly, significantly by 40.

Donors gave around 10 milliliters of peripheral blood apiece. Through a sample-barcoded 5' primer and a J-beta primer mix, a second PCR was run for about 7 to 12 cycles. TCRdb itself ran the 5' RACE reads through MiXCR, one entry per CDR3 protein. The profile shows around 2 million distinct CDR3 sequences, about 39% of them singletons. The receptor's source is a human donor in good health. The chain has TRBV20-1 and TRBJ1-5; 7 nucleotides match TRBD1. Material for sequencing was blood. The CDR3 DNA reads as TGCAGTGTCCACTCCGGGACAGATAATCAGCCCCAGCATTTT. Encoded protein: CSVHSGTDNQPQHF.